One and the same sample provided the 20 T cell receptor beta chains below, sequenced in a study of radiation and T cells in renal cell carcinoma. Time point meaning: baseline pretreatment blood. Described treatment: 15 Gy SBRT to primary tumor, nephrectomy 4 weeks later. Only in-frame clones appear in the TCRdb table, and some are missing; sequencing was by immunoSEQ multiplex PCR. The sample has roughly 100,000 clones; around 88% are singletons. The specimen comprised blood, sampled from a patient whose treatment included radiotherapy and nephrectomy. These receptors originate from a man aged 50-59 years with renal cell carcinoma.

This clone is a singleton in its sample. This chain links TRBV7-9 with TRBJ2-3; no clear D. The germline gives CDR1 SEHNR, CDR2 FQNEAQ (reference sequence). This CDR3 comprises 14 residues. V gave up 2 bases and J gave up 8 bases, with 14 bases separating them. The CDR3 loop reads CASSLSVDSATQYF. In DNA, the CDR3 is TGTGCCAGCAGCTTATCGGTAGACTCCGCTACGCAGTATTTT. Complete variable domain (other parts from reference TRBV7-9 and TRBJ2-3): DTGVSQNPRHKITKRGQNVTFRCDPISEHNRLYWYRQTLGQGPEFLTYFQNEAQLEKSRLLSDRFSAERPKGSFSTLEIQRTEQGDSAMYLCASSLSVDSATQYFGPGTRLTVL.

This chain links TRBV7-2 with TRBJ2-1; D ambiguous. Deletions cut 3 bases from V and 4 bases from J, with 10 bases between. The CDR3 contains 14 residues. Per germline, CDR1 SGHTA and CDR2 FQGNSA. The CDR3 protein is CASSFDKNYNEQFF. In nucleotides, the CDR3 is TGTGCCAGCAGCTTCGACAAGAATTACAATGAGCAGTTCTTC.

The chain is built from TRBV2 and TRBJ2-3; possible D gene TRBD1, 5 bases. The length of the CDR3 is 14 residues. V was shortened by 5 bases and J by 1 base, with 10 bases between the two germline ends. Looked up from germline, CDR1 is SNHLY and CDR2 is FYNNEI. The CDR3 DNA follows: TGTGCCAGCAGTTCCCGACAGCGCACAGATACGCAGTATTTT. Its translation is CASSSRQRTDTQYF.

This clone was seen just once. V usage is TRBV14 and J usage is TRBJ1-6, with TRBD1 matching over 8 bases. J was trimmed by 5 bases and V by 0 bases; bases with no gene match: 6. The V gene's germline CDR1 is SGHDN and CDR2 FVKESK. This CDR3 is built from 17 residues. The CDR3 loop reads CASSQDPRQGNNSPLHF. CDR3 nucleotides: TGTGCCAGCAGCCAAGACCCAAGACAGGGGAATAATTCACCCCTCCACTTT.

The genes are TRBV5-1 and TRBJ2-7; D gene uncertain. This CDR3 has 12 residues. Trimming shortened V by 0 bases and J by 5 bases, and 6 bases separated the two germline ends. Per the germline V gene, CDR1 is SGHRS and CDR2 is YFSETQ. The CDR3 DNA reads TGCGCCAGCAGCTTGGAGGGAAACGAGCAGTACTTC. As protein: CASSLEGNEQYF. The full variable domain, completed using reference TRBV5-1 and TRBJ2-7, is KAGVTQTPRYLIKTRGQQVTLSCSPISGHRSVSWYQQTPGQGLQFLFEYFSETQRNKGNFPGRFSGRQFSNSRSEMNVSTLELGDSALYLCASSLEGNEQYFGPGTRLTVT.

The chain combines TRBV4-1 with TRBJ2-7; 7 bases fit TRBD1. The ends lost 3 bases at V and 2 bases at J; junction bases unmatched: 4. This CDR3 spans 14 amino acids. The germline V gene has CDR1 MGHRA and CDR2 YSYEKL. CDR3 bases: TGCGCCAGCAGCCATCCCCAGGGGGCCTACGAGCAGTACTTC. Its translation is CASSHPQGAYEQYF.

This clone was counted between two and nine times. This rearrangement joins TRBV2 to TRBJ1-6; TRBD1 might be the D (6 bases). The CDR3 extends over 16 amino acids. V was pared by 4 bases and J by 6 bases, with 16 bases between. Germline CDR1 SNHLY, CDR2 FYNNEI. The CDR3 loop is CASSVRDTRSNSPLHF. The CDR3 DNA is TGTGCCAGCAGTGTTCGGGACACAAGGTCTAATTCACCCCTCCACTTT. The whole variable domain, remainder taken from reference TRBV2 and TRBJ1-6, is EPEVTQTPSHQVTQMGQEVILRCVPISNHLYFYWYRQILGQKVEFLVSFYNNEISEKSEIFDDQFSVERPDGSNFTLKIRSTKLEDSAMYFCASSVRDTRSNSPLHFGNGTRLTVT.

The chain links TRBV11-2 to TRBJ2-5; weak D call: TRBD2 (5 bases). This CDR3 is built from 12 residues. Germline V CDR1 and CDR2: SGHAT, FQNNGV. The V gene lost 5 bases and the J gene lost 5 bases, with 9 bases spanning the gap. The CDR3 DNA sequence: TGTGCCAGCAGCGAGGGTTGGGAGACCCAGTACTTC. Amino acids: CASSEGWETQYF. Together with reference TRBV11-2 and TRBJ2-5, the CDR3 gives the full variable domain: EAGVAQSPRYKIIEKRQSVAFWCNPISGHATLYWYQQILGQGPKLLIQFQNNGVVDDSQLPKDRFSAERLKGVDSTLKIQPAKLEDSAVYLCASSEGWETQYFGPGTRLLVL.

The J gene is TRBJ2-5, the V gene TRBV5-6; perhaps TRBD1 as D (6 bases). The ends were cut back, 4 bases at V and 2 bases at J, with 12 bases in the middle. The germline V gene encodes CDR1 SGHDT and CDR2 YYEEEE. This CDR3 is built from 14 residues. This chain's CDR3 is CASSDEGEQETQYF. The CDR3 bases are TGTGCCAGCAGCGACGAGGGGGAACAAGAGACCCAGTACTTC.

CDR3 region: CASRGQLYPPLHF. In DNA, the CDR3 is TGTGCCAGCAGAGGACAGCTTTATCCACCCCTCCACTTT. V gene TRBV27 combines with J gene TRBJ1-6, with D tentatively TRBD1 (6 bases). Per germline, CDR1 MNHEY and CDR2 SMNVEV (reference sequence). There are 13 residues in the CDR3. Trimming took off 6 bases at V and 11 bases at J, with 14 bases between the two ends.

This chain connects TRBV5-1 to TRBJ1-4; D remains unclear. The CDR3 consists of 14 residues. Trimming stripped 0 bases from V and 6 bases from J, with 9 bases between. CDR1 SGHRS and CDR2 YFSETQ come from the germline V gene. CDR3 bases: TGCGCCAGCAGCTTGGAGGGTCTAGATGAAAAACTGTTTTTT. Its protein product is CASSLEGLDEKLFF.

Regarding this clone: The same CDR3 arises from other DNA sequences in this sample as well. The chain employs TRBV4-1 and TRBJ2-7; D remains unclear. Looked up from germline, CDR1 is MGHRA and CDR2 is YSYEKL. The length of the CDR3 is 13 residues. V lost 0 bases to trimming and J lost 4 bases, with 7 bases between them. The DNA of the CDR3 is TGCGCCAGCAGCCAAGATAAAGGTTACGAGCAGTACTTC. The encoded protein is CASSQDKGYEQYF.

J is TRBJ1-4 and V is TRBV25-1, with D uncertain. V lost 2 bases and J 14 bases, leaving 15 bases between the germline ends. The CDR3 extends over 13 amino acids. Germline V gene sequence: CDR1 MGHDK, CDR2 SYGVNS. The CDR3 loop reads CASSEQTLPGLFF. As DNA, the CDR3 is TGTGCCAGCAGTGAACAGACCCTTCCCGGGCTGTTTTTT.

CDR3 residues: CASSSQPDSPLHF. In nucleotides, the CDR3 is TGTGCCAGCAGCTCTCAACCGGATTCACCCCTCCACTTT. The chain employs TRBV7-3 and TRBJ1-6, with no clear D. CDR1 and CDR2 (germline): SGHTA, FQGTGA. This CDR3 region has 13 residues. V was cut by 4 bases and J by 8 bases, with 9 bases left in between.

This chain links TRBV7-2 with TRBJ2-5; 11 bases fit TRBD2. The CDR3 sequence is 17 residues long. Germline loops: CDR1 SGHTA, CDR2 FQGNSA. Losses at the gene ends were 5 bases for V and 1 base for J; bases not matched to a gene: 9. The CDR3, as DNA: TGTGCCAGCAGCCCCCGGCGACTAGCGGGAAGCCAAGAGACCCAGTACTTC. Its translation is CASSPRRLAGSQETQYF.

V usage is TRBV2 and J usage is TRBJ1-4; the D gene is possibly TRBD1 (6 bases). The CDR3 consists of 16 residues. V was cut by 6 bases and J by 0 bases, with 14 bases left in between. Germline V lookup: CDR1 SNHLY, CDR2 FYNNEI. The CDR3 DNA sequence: TGTGCCAGCAGGGCTAAGGAGGGGGCAACTAATGAAAAACTGTTTTTT. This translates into CASRAKEGATNEKLFF.

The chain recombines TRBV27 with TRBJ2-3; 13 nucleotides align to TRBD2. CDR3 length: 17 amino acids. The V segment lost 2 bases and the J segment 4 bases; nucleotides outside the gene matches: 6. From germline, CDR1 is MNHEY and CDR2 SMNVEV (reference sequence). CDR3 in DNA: TGTGCCAGCAGTTTAAGACTAGCGGGAGGTGGCCCAGATACGCAGTATTTT. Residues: CASSLRLAGGGPDTQYF.

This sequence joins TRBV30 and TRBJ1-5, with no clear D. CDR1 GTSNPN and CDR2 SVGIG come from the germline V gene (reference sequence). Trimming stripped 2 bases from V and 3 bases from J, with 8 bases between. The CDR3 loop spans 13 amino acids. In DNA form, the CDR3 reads TGTGCCTGGAGTTTGTCAGACAATCAGCCCCAGCATTTT. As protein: CAWSLSDNQPQHF. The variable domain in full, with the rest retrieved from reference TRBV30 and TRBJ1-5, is SQTIHQWPATLVQPVGSPLSLECTVEGTSNPNLYWYRQAAGRGLQLLFYSVGIGQISSEVPQNLSASRPQDRQFILSSKKLLLSDSGFYLCAWSLSDNQPQHFGDGTRLSIL.

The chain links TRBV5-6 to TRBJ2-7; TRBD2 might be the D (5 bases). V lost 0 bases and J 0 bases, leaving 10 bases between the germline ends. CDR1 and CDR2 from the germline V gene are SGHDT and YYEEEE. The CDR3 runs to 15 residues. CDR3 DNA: TGTGCCAGCAGCTTGGTCCCGGGGAGCTCCTACGAGCAGTACTTC. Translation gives CASSLVPGSSYEQYF.

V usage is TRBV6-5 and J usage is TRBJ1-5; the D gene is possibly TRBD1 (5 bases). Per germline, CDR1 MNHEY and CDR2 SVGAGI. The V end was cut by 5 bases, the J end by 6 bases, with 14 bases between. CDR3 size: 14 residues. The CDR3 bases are TGTGCCAGCAGTCCTACAGGTGCAGGTCAGCCCCAGCATTTT. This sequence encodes CASSPTGAGQPQHF.